Following are 10 T cell receptor beta chains from one sample sequenced in a study of blood T cells in healthy people across ages. Through a sample-barcoded 5' primer and a J-beta primer mix, a second PCR was run for roughly 6 to 12 cycles. One entry per CDR3 protein, called by TCRdb with MiXCR from the 5' RACE reads. There are over 700,000 distinct CDR3 sequences in the sample; about 55% occur only once, and about 42% lies in the top ten. Sequencing input: blood. Every receptor here comes from a man aged 80 or over in good health.

There are many counts of this clonotype. V and J are TRBV20-1 and TRBJ2-3; tentative D call: TRBD1 (6 bases). This CDR3 is 14 amino acids long. V was cut by 3 bases and J by 0 bases, with 10 bases left in between. Germline V gives CDR1 DFQATT, CDR2 SNEGSKA (reference sequence). CDR3 amino acids: CSARIRGSTDTQYF. The CDR3, as DNA: TGCAGTGCTAGGATCAGGGGTAGCACAGATACGCAGTATTTT.

This clonotype occurred a few times. The chain's CDR3 is CASSLVSGAPLYNEQFF. For the CDR3, the DNA is TGCGCCAGCAGCTTGGTTTCCGGGGCTCCCCTCTACAATGAGCAGTTCTTC. The chain carries TRBV5-1 and TRBJ2-1, with D perhaps given as TRBD1 or TRBD2 (5 bases each). Germline CDR1 is SGHRS and CDR2 is YFSETQ. The CDR3 extends over 17 amino acids. V lost 0 bases and J 3 bases, leaving 16 bases between the germline ends.

V gene TRBV5-6 combines with J gene TRBJ2-1; TRBD2 matches 7 bases. Germline-derived CDR1 and CDR2 are SGHDT and YYEEEE. The junction had 11 bases not matched to a gene; V was cut back by 4 bases and J by 7 bases. The CDR3 is 15 residues long. In DNA form, the CDR3 reads TGTGCCAGCAGCCCGTTAGCGGGCACGGGGAATGAGCAGTTCTTC. The encoded protein is CASSPLAGTGNEQFF.

The gene calls are TRBV6-1 and TRBJ2-1, with TRBD1 as a possible D gene (5 bases). CDR1 is MNHNS and CDR2 is SASEGT in the germline V gene. V shed 6 bases and J shed 2 bases, with 20 bases lying between them. This CDR3 is built from 17 residues. As DNA, the CDR3 is TGTGCCAGCAGGCAGACCCTCGACAGCCTTCCCTACAATGAGCAGTTCTTC. As protein: CASRQTLDSLPYNEQFF.

This chain joins TRBV3-1 and TRBJ2-7, with a tentative D call TRBD1 (6 bases). The CDR3 contains 15 residues. V was trimmed by 1 base and J by 4 bases, leaving 14 bases between them. Germline V gene sequence: CDR1 LGHDT, CDR2 YNNKEL (reference sequence). The CDR3 nucleotides read TGTGCCAGCAGCCAAGTCCCAGGGGTGTTATACGAGCAGTACTTC. The encoded protein is CASSQVPGVLYEQYF.

The table lists this clonotype with many counts. This chain links TRBV7-9 with TRBJ1-2, with 8 bases lining up with TRBD1. The V gene end was trimmed by 8 bases and the J gene end by 4 bases; junction bases not matched to a gene: 12. The CDR3 extends over 15 amino acids. Germline-derived CDR1 and CDR2 are SEHNR and FQNEAQ (reference sequence). CDR3 nucleotide sequence: TGTGCCAGCTCCCCCGGACAGGGTCAGGGCTATGGCTACACCTTC. This encodes CASSPGQGQGYGYTF.

V and J are TRBV6-1 and TRBJ2-5, with TRBD1 matching over 8 bases. The J call may be faulty, since TRBJ2-7 better matches the DNA end. Germline CDR1 MNHNS, CDR2 SASEGT. There are 13 residues in the CDR3. Written as DNA, the CDR3 is TGTGCCACCTTTGCAGGGGGCTACTACGAGCAGTACTTC. Translating gives CATFAGGYYEQYF.

The chain couples TRBV2 to TRBJ1-2, with TRBD1 matching over 10 bases. CDR1 is SNHLY, CDR2 FYNNEI, per germline. The V segment lost 4 bases and the J segment 4 bases; nucleotides outside the gene matches: 6. This CDR3 contains 15 residues. The CDR3 loop is CASSGQGAISYGYTF. For the CDR3, the DNA is TGTGCCAGCAGTGGACAGGGGGCGATTAGCTATGGCTACACCTTC.

This clonotype was picked up many times. The chain links TRBV20-1 to TRBJ2-7, with D hard to call. The CDR3 spans 12 residues. Germline values: CDR1 DFQATT, CDR2 SNEGSKA (reference sequence). V lost 1 base and J 4 bases, leaving 8 bases between the germline ends. CDR3 coding DNA: TGCAGTGCTAGAGGATCATCTTACGAGCAGTACTTC. Protein product: CSARGSSYEQYF.

This clonotype was detected a few times. The gene calls are TRBV4-1 and TRBJ2-2; D gene uncertain. Looked up from germline, CDR1 is MGHRA and CDR2 is YSYEKL. The CDR3 length is 14 residues. V lost 1 base and J lost 2, with 5 bases in between. In nucleotides, the CDR3 is TGCGCCAGCAGCCAAGTCAGTAACACCGGGGAGCTGTTTTTT. Translating gives CASSQVSNTGELFF.